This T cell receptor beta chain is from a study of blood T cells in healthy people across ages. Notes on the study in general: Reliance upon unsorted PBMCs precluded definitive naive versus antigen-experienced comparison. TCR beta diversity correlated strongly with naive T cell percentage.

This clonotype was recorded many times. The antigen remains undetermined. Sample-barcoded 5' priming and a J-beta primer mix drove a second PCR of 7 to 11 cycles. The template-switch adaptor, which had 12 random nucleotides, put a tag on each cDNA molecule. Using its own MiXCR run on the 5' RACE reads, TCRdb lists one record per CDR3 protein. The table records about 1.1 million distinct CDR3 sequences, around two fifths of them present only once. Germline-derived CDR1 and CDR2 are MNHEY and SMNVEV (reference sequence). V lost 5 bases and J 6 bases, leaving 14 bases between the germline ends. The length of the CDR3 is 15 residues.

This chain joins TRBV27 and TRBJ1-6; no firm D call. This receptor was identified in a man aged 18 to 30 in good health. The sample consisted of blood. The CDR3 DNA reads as TGTGCCAGCAGTATCCTCGGAGGGTTTAATTCACCCCTCCACTTT. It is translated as CASSILGGFNSPLHF.